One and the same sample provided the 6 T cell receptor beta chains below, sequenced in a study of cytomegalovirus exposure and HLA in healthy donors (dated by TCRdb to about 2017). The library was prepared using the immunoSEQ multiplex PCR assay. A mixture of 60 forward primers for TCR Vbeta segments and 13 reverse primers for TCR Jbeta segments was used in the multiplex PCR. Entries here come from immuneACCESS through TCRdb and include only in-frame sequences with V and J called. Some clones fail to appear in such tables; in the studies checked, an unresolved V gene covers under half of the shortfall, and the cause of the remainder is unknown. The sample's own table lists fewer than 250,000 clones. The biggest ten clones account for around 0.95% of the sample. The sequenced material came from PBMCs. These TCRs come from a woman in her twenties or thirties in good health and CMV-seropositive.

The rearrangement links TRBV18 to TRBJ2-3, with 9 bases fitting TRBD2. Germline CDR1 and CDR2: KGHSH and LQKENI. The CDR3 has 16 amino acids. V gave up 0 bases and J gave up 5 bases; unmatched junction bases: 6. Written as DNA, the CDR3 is TGTGCCAGCTCACCACCGGGATTAGCGGGAGTAGATACGCAGTATTTT. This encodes CASSPPGLAGVDTQYF.

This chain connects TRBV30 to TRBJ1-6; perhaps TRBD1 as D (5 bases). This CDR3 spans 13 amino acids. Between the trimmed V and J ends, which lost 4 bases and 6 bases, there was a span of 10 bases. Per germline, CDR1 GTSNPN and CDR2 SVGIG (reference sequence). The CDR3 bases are TGTGCCTGGAATAGGGGCCGTAATTCACCCCTCCACTTT. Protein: CAWNRGRNSPLHF.

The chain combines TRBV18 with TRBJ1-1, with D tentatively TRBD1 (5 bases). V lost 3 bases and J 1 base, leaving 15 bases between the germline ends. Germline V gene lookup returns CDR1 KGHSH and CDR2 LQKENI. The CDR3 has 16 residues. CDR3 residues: CASSPPGGWSNTEAFF. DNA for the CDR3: TGTGCCAGCTCACCCCCGGGGGGATGGTCGAACACTGAAGCTTTCTTT.

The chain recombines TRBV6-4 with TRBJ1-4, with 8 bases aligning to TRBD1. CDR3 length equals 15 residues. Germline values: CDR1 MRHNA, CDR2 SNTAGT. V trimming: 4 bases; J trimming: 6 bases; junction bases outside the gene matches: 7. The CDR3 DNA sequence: TGTGCCAGCAGTGTGTCAGGGGGCTTGGATGAAAAACTGTTTTTT. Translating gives CASSVSGGLDEKLFF.

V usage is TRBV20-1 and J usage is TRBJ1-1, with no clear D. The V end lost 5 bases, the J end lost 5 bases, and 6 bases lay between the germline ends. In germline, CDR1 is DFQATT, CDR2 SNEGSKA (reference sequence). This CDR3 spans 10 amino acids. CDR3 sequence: CSASLTEAFF. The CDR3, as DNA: TGCAGTGCTTCTCTGACTGAAGCTTTCTTT.

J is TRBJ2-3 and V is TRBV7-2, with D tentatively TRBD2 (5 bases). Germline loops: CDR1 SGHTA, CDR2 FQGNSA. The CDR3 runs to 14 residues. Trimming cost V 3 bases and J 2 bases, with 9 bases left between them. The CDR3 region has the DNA TGTGCCAGCAGCTTTCCGGGGAACACAGATACGCAGTATTTT. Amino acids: CASSFPGNTDTQYF.